A selection of T cell receptor beta chains follows, all from one sample in a study of T cell repertoires in ileal Crohn's disease. Profiling relied on immunoSEQ multiplex PCR, and the TCRdb table lists in-frame clones only, not all of them. Of 12,000 to 15,000 clones listed, less than 80% are singletons. The sequenced material came from ileal tissue. The receptors were sampled from an adult with Crohn's disease. CDR3s include the opening cysteine and the closing phenylalanine or tryptophan. The D gene is left open where the match is weak. Clone size, where shown, is once, few, many, or a class for clones that have expanded.

CDR3aa	CDR3nt	v_gene	j_gene	d_gene	abundance
CASSEGTADQNTEAFF	TGTGCCAGCAGTGAGGGGACCGCTGACCAAAACACTGAAGCTTTCTTT	TRBV2	TRBJ1-1	.	.
CATTGTSGSYEQYF	TGTGCCACCACCGGGACTAGCGGCTCCTACGAGCAGTACTTC	TRBV2	TRBJ2-7	TRBD2	.
CASSAGTGGMNQPQHF	TGCGCCAGCAGCGCGGGGACAGGGGGAATGAATCAGCCCCAGCATTTT	TRBV5-1	TRBJ1-5	TRBD1	.
CATTVAGTYEQYF	TGTGCCACCACGGTTGCAGGGACCTACGAGCAGTACTTC	TRBV6-1	TRBJ2-7	.	.
CASSPGVSGYGYTF	TGTGCCAGCAGCCCGGGAGTCAGCGGCTATGGCTACACCTTC	TRBV7-2	TRBJ1-2	.	.
CASSPRPNQPQHF	TGTGCCAGCAGCCCCCGACCCAATCAGCCCCAGCATTTT	TRBV5-8	TRBJ1-5	.	.
CASRRKNEQFF	TGTGCCAGCAGACGAAAGAATGAGCAGTTCTTC	TRBV6-5	TRBJ2-1	.	.
CASSPQLAGGLGELFF	TGTGCCAGCAGCCCCCAACTAGCGGGGGGGCTCGGGGAGCTGTTTTTT	TRBV7-3	TRBJ2-2	TRBD2	.
CASSQETDLYNEQFF	TGTGCCAGCAGCCAAGAGACGGACTTGTACAATGAGCAGTTCTTC	TRBV4-2	TRBJ2-1	.	.
CASSLPQGIVFF	TGTGCCAGCAGCTTACCACAGGGGATTGTTTTCTTT	TRBV11-2	TRBJ1-1	TRBD1	.
CASSASWTVNQPQHF	TGTGCCAGCAGTGCGAGCTGGACAGTTAATCAGCCCCAGCATTTT	TRBV6-1	TRBJ1-5	.	once
CASSESPDRYLPYGYTF	TGTGCCAGCAGCGAAAGCCCGGACAGATACCTCCCCTATGGCTACACCTTC	TRBV5-5	TRBJ1-2	.	.
CASSIGPGPSYGYTF	TGTGCCAGTAGTATTGGTCCGGGGCCCTCCTATGGCTACACCTTC	TRBV19	TRBJ1-2	.	.
CASSPQRALRYEQYF	TGTGCCAGCAGCCCCCAGAGGGCCCTCCGCTACGAGCAGTACTTC	TRBV7-2	TRBJ2-7	.	.
CASNSGGNTDTQYF	TGCGCCAGCAATAGCGGGGGGAATACAGATACGCAGTATTTT	TRBV10-2	TRBJ2-3	TRBD2	.
CASSLVGGGVQPQHF	TGTGCCAGCAGCTTGGTTGGAGGGGGCGTACAGCCCCAGCATTTT	TRBV5-5	TRBJ1-5	TRBD1	.
CASGQAISNQPQHF	TGTGCCAGCGGACAGGCAATAAGCAATCAGCCCCAGCATTTT	TRBV19	TRBJ1-5	TRBD1	.
CASRTGAGTDTQYF	TGTGCCAGCAGGACAGGGGCGGGCACAGATACGCAGTATTTT	TRBV6-1	TRBJ2-3	TRBD1	.
CASSYAGTSDTEAFF	TGTGCCAGCAGCTATGCCGGGACATCGGACACTGAAGCTTTCTTT	TRBV9	TRBJ1-1	.	.
CASSLRDWDRGAFF	TGCGCCAGCAGCTTGAGAGATTGGGACAGGGGAGCTTTCTTT	TRBV5-1	TRBJ1-1	TRBD1	.
CASSLTGMYGYTF	TGTGCCAGCAGCCTGACAGGGATGTACGGCTACACCTTC	TRBV5-4	TRBJ1-2	TRBD1	.
CASSPSVGTGELFF	TGTGCCAGTAGTCCCTCGGTCGGCACCGGGGAGCTGTTTTTT	TRBV19	TRBJ2-2	.	.
CAISEPEFEQYF	TGTGCCATCAGTGAGCCGGAGTTCGAGCAGTACTTC	TRBV10-3	TRBJ2-7	.	once
CASSRTRDIEQYF	TGTGCCAGCAGCCGAACCCGGGACATCGAGCAGTACTTC	TRBV6-6	TRBJ2-7	.	once
CASSKEPYRNTEAFF	TGTGCCAGCAGCAAAGAACCGTATCGGAACACTGAAGCTTTCTTT	TRBV21-1	TRBJ1-1	.	.
CASSYIRARGTEAFF	TGTGCCAGCAGTTACATCAGGGCCAGGGGTACTGAAGCTTTCTTT	TRBV6-5	TRBJ1-1	.	.
CASSLADRGGETQYF	TGCGCCAGCAGCTTGGCAGACAGGGGAGGAGAGACCCAGTACTTC	TRBV5-1	TRBJ2-5	TRBD1	.
CASSKEGGGKQFF	TGTGCCAGCAGCAAAGAGGGCGGGGGCAAGCAGTTCTTC	TRBV7-9	TRBJ2-1	.	.
CASSRTGAPGNTQYF	TGTGCCAGCAGCCGGACAGGGGCGCCCGGGAATACGCAGTATTTT	TRBV6-5	TRBJ2-3	TRBD1	.
CASSDPTNTEAFF	TGTGCCAGTAGTGATCCTACGAACACTGAAGCTTTCTTT	TRBV19	TRBJ1-1	.	.
CASTLAGPPYEQYF	TGTGCCAGCACCTTAGCGGGGCCTCCCTACGAGCAGTACTTC	TRBV5-4	TRBJ2-7	TRBD2	.
CASSLDLLHNSPLHF	TGTGCCAGCAGCTTGGACCTCCTCCATAATTCACCCCTCCACTTT	TRBV5-4	TRBJ1-6	.	.
CASSGGYEQYF	TGTGCCAGCAGTGGGGGGTACGAGCAGTACTTC	TRBV25-1	TRBJ2-7	.	.
CASSVGQTGANEKLFF	TGTGCCAGCAGCGTGGGACAAACGGGGGCTAATGAAAAACTGTTTTTT	TRBV7-9	TRBJ1-4	.	.
CATQRTGGTDTQYF	TGCGCCACCCAACGGACAGGGGGCACAGATACGCAGTATTTT	TRBV5-1	TRBJ2-3	TRBD1	.
CASSRNPGTGGSEQYF	TGTGCCAGCTCACGAAATCCCGGGACAGGTGGGAGCGAGCAGTACTTC	TRBV18	TRBJ2-7	TRBD1	.
CASSYTGSSYNSPLHF	TGTGCTAGCAGTTATACGGGGAGCTCCTATAATTCACCCCTCCACTTT	TRBV6-6	TRBJ1-6	.	.
CASTNTLSGANVLTF	TGTGCCAGCACTAACACCCTCTCTGGGGCCAACGTCCTGACTTTC	TRBV6-5	TRBJ2-6	.	.
CASSKDGTGGSYNEQFF	TGTGCCAGCAGTAAGGACGGGACAGGGGGCTCCTACAATGAGCAGTTCTTC	TRBV6-4	TRBJ2-1	TRBD1	.
CASSYSGADREKLFF	TGTGCCAGCAGTTACTCGGGGGCGGATCGAGAAAAACTGTTTTTT	TRBV6-5	TRBJ1-4	.	.
CASSLGAAGELFF	TGTGCCAGCAGTTTGGGGGCCGCCGGGGAGCTGTTTTTT	TRBV7-9	TRBJ2-2	.	.
CASSLHLGGSTDTQYF	TGTGCCAGCAGCTTACACTTGGGGGGAAGCACAGATACGCAGTATTTT	TRBV11-2	TRBJ2-3	.	.
CASSYSRLNFTEAFF	TGTGCCAGCAGTTACTCCCGACTTAACTTCACTGAAGCTTTCTTT	TRBV6-6	TRBJ1-1	.	.
CASSETSGDAYNEQFF	TGCGCCAGCAGCGAAACTAGCGGGGACGCCTACAATGAGCAGTTCTTC	TRBV4-1	TRBJ2-1	TRBD2	medium-sized
CASSTFYRGGGYEQYF	TGTGCCAGTAGTACCTTCTACAGGGGGGGCGGCTACGAGCAGTACTTC	TRBV19	TRBJ2-7	.	.
CASSLYGGRTDTQYF	TGTGCCAGCAGCTTATACGGGGGGCGCACAGATACGCAGTATTTT	TRBV7-2	TRBJ2-3	.	.
CASSPWDRPYEQYF	TGTGCCAGCTCACCATGGGACAGACCCTACGAGCAGTACTTC	TRBV18	TRBJ2-7	TRBD1	.
CASSLKGGSYNSPLHF	TGTGCCAGCAGCTTAAAGGGAGGCTCCTATAATTCACCCCTCCACTTT	TRBV11-2	TRBJ1-6	.	.
CASAVGGYNEQFF	TGTGCCAGCGCAGTAGGCGGGTACAATGAGCAGTTCTTC	TRBV7-3	TRBJ2-1	.	.
CASSLSDRWELFF	TGTGCCAGCAGCTTGAGTGACCGTTGGGAGCTGTTTTTT	TRBV5-6	TRBJ2-2	.	.
CASSLATGPGGYGYTF	TGTGCCAGCAGCTTGGCCACAGGGCCGGGGGGCTATGGCTACACCTTC	TRBV5-6	TRBJ1-2	.	few
CAGHVNTGELFF	TGTGCCGGTCACGTGAACACCGGGGAGCTGTTTTTT	TRBV30	TRBJ2-2	.	.
CASSRRGGRYNEQFF	TGTGCCAGCTCACGCCGGGGGGGCCGTTACAATGAGCAGTTCTTC	TRBV18	TRBJ2-1	TRBD2	.
CASSPRLNTGELFF	TGTGCCAGCAGCCCCCGACTGAACACCGGGGAGCTGTTTTTT	TRBV9	TRBJ2-2	.	.
CAWTLGLGANSPLHF	TGTGCCTGGACACTAGGGCTCGGAGCCAATTCACCCCTCCACTTT	TRBV30	TRBJ1-6	.	.
CSVGTYRENTQYF	TGCAGCGTCGGTACCTACAGGGAAAATACGCAGTATTTT	TRBV29-1	TRBJ2-3	.	.
CASSWVPLGHEQFF	TGTGCCAGCAGTTGGGTCCCCCTGGGGCATGAGCAGTTCTTC	TRBV6-1	TRBJ2-1	.	.
CASSYGILGNAEAFF	TGTGCCAGCAGTTACGGGATTCTGGGGAACGCTGAAGCTTTCTTT	TRBV6-5	TRBJ1-1	.	.
CAISKAGTGGTETQYF	TGTGCCATATCGAAAGCCGGGACAGGGGGCACGGAGACCCAGTACTTC	TRBV10-3	TRBJ2-5	TRBD1	.